The 26 T cell receptor beta chains below come from one sample, sequenced in a study of graft-versus-host responses after intestinal transplantation. For these TCRs, the target antigens are not known. Sequencing was performed with immunoSEQ multiplex PCR; in TCRdb, only in-frame clones are kept and a portion is missing. Of approximately 26,000 clones in the sample, roughly 87% were seen once. The material sequenced was unstimulated CD4+ T cells sorted from spleen or lymph node cells, taken before intestinal transplant. Receptors originate from a human donor who received an intestinal transplant.

The J gene is TRBJ1-2, the V gene TRBV6-6; 8 bases are a match to TRBD1. Germline V gives CDR1 MNHNY, CDR2 SVGAGI (reference sequence). V lost 2 bases to trimming and J lost 8 bases; unmatched junction nucleotides: 7. The CDR3 extends over 14 amino acids. CDR3 residues: CASSYPPGQDGYTF. In nucleotides, the CDR3 is TGTGCCAGCAGTTACCCTCCGGGACAGGACGGCTACACCTTC.

The chain uses TRBV5-7 and TRBJ2-7; 7 nucleotides line up with TRBD1. TRBV5-7 is treated as an ORF (open reading frame) with a function not yet certain. The CDR3 covers 14 residues. V gave up 0 bases and J gave up 5 bases; unmatched junction bases: 5. CDR3 residues: CASSLAGGPHEQYF. The CDR3 nucleotides read TGTGCCAGCAGCTTGGCAGGGGGACCCCACGAGCAGTACTTC.

This clone came up once. The genes are TRBV7-8 and TRBJ2-1; possibly TRBD2 for D (6 bases). In germline, CDR1 is SGHVS, CDR2 FQNEAQ. Trimming removed 4 bases from V and 15 bases from J, with 16 bases in between. The CDR3 totals 12 residues. The CDR3 coding sequence is TGTGCCAGCAGCTCCTCACTAGGGAGGTGGTTCTTC. Translated: CASSSSLGRWFF.

This clone was found once. V usage is TRBV5-4 and J usage is TRBJ2-2; 7 bases are shared with TRBD1. The CDR3 has 14 amino acids. The V segment lost 0 bases and the J segment 4 bases; nucleotides outside the gene matches: 0. Per germline, CDR1 SGHNT and CDR2 YYREEE (reference sequence). This CDR3 is CASSLAGGTGELFF. CDR3 bases: TGTGCCAGCAGCTTGGCAGGGGGCACCGGGGAGCTGTTTTTT.

V gene TRBV28 combines with J gene TRBJ2-1, with 7 bases aligning to TRBD2. Trimming cost V 6 bases and J 0 bases; bases outside gene matches: 8. Per the germline V gene, CDR1 is MDHEN and CDR2 is SYDVKM. There are 16 residues in the CDR3. The CDR3 spells CASSRLAPSSYNEQFF. As DNA, the CDR3 is TGTGCCAGCAGCCGACTAGCCCCTAGCTCCTACAATGAGCAGTTCTTC.

V usage is TRBV5-1 and J usage is TRBJ2-1, with TRBD2 identical over 9 bases. The CDR3 length is 19 residues. After removal of 4 bases from V and 1 base from J, the junction contained 15 bases not matched to a gene. Germline CDR1 SGHRS, CDR2 YFSETQ. The CDR3 region is CASSPIAGASLYSYNEQFF. CDR3 DNA sequence: TGCGCCAGCAGCCCGATAGCGGGAGCGTCCCTTTATTCCTACAATGAGCAGTTCTTC.

This clone showed up just a few times. The J gene is TRBJ2-2, the V gene TRBV5-1; either TRBD1 or TRBD2 may supply D (5 bases each). V was cut by 4 bases and J by 2 bases, with 9 bases left in between. The germline V gene encodes CDR1 SGHRS and CDR2 YFSETQ. The CDR3 has 14 amino acids. The CDR3 DNA reads TGCGCCAGCAGCCCGGGACGAAACACCGGGGAGCTGTTTTTT. Translated, it gives CASSPGRNTGELFF.

The chain has TRBV28 and TRBJ1-4; D call uncertain. The germline V gene has CDR1 MDHEN and CDR2 SYDVKM. V lost 6 bases, J lost 6 bases, and 14 bases lay in between. This CDR3 region has 14 residues. CDR3 bases: TGTGCCAGCAGCCCTATTCAAAGGGATGAAAAACTGTTTTTT. This translates into CASSPIQRDEKLFF.

This sequence joins TRBV27 and TRBJ1-4; unclear D gene. In germline, CDR1 is MNHEY, CDR2 SMNVEV (reference sequence). This CDR3 region has 12 residues. V dropped 6 bases and J dropped 0 bases, with 2 bases sitting between them. The CDR3 reads CASRTTNEKLFF. In DNA form, the CDR3 reads TGTGCCAGCAGAACAACTAATGAAAAACTGTTTTTT.

The chain combines TRBV5-1 with TRBJ2-5, with D possibly TRBD2 on 5 matching bases. The germline gives CDR1 SGHRS, CDR2 YFSETQ. The CDR3 extends over 15 amino acids. V shed 3 bases and J shed 8 bases, with 20 bases lying between them. In nucleotides, the CDR3 is TGCGCCAGCAGCTCAGGACTGCTGCCGTTAAATACCCAGTACTTC. Its translation: CASSSGLLPLNTQYF.

This chain links TRBV28 with TRBJ2-1; possibly TRBD2 for D (5 bases). The length of the CDR3 is 13 residues. V was shortened by 6 bases and J by 2 bases, with 8 bases between the two germline ends. Germline CDR1 and CDR2: MDHEN and SYDVKM. The CDR3 protein is CASRVAPYNEQFF. CDR3 nucleotide sequence: TGTGCCAGCAGAGTAGCGCCCTACAATGAGCAGTTCTTC.

The chain joins TRBV28 to TRBJ2-4; D is unclear. CDR3 length equals 12 residues. Trimming stripped 8 bases from V and 3 bases from J, with 8 bases between. The germline gives CDR1 MDHEN, CDR2 SYDVKM. The CDR3 nucleotides read TGTGCCAGCTGTCGGTACAAAAACATTCAGTACTTC. Translation gives CASCRYKNIQYF.

About this clone itself: At one end, the junction sequence differs from germline, possibly due to a read error. The rearrangement joins TRBV6-6 to TRBJ2-5, with 8 nucleotides matching TRBD1. The CDR3 contains 16 residues. From germline, CDR1 is MNHNY and CDR2 SVGAGI (reference sequence). CDR3 protein: CASSYSSDRASYGQYF. Here the CDR3 DNA reads TGCGCCAGCAGTTACTCGTCGGACAGGGCGTCCTACGGGCAGTACTTC.

This rearrangement joins TRBV5-1 to TRBJ2-2; no reliable D call. V was cut by 0 bases and J by 0 bases, with 3 bases left in between. The CDR3 extends over 14 amino acids. Germline V gene lookup returns CDR1 SGHRS and CDR2 YFSETQ. CDR3 DNA: TGCGCCAGCAGCTTGGGGGCGAACACCGGGGAGCTGTTTTTT. As protein: CASSLGANTGELFF.

The V call is TRBV6-4, the J call TRBJ1-2; no reliable D call. In germline, CDR1 is MRHNA, CDR2 SNTAGT. The CDR3 spans 13 residues. V lost 6 bases to trimming and J lost 4 bases, with 12 bases between them. In nucleotides, the CDR3 is TGTGCCAGCAGCGAAGACAAAGGCTATGGCTACACCTTC. It codes for CASSEDKGYGYTF.

This clone was recorded once. The chain employs TRBV29-1 and TRBJ2-7; 8 bases agree with TRBD1. This CDR3 comprises 12 residues. Germline V gene sequence: CDR1 SQVTM, CDR2 ANQGSEA. V trimming: 3 bases; J trimming: 4 bases; junction bases outside the gene matches: 2. CDR3 nucleotide sequence: TGCAGCGTTGATGACAGGGGTTACGAGCAGTACTTC. Translated: CSVDDRGYEQYF.

The rearrangement links TRBV29-1 to TRBJ1-5, with 9 bases aligning to TRBD1. The CDR3 totals 15 residues. V dropped 1 base and J dropped 9; count of bases not matched to a gene: 10. The germline V gene has CDR1 SQVTM and CDR2 ANQGSEA. The CDR3, as DNA: TGCAGCGTTGAAGTGGGGGGACAGGGCGGATCGCCCCAGCATTTT. It codes for CSVEVGGQGGSPQHF. The entire variable domain, with the rest obtained from reference TRBV29-1 and TRBJ1-5, is as follows: SAVISQKPSRDICQRGTSLTIQCQVDSQVTMMFWYRQQPGQSLTLIATANQGSEATYESGFVIDKFPISRPNLTFSTLTVSNMSPEDSSIYLCSVEVGGQGGSPQHFGDGTRLSIL.

The chain employs TRBV5-6 and TRBJ2-5, with D possibly being TRBD1 (6 bases). The CDR3 consists of 16 residues. Germline assignment: CDR1 SGHDT and CDR2 YYEEEE. V was shortened by 0 bases and J by 0 bases, with 12 bases between the two germline ends. The CDR3 loop is CASSLVGQPYQETQYF. The CDR3 DNA reads as TGTGCCAGCAGCTTGGTTGGACAGCCGTACCAAGAGACCCAGTACTTC.

This clone showed up just a few times. The chain couples TRBV5-4 to TRBJ2-1, with TRBD1 matching over 9 bases. The CDR3 is 14 residues long. Germline CDR1 is SGHNT and CDR2 is YYREEE (reference sequence). V shed 0 bases and J 6 bases; nucleotides not matched to a gene: 1. CDR3: CASSLDRGRNEQFF. CDR3 DNA sequence: TGTGCCAGCAGCTTGGACAGGGGGCGCAATGAGCAGTTCTTC.

This chain joins TRBV6-6 and TRBJ1-1; 8 positions match TRBD1. V was pared by 6 bases and J by 6 bases, with 6 bases of the junction left unmatched. This CDR3 is built from 13 residues. Germline-derived CDR1 and CDR2 are MNHNY and SVGAGI (reference sequence). The CDR3 sequence: CASRSGQGPEAFF. The CDR3 DNA reads as TGTGCCAGCAGATCAGGACAGGGACCTGAAGCTTTCTTT.

This clone occurred once. This sequence joins TRBV5-6 and TRBJ2-7; maybe TRBD2 (5 bases). Germline V lookup: CDR1 SGHDT, CDR2 YYEEEE. This CDR3 has 14 amino acids. V gave up 5 bases and J gave up 6 bases, with 18 bases separating them. DNA of the CDR3: TGTGCCAGCAGACCCACCGGGGTGGGTTTCGAGCAGTACTTC. Translated: CASRPTGVGFEQYF.

This rearrangement joins TRBV28 to TRBJ1-6; TRBD1 might be the D (5 bases). Germline lookup yields CDR1 MDHEN and CDR2 SYDVKM. The CDR3 consists of 16 residues. Between the trimmed V and J ends, which lost 5 bases and 9 bases, there was a span of 20 bases. CDR3 in amino acids: CASSHRPGGWSSPLHF. In DNA, the CDR3 is TGTGCCAGCAGTCACAGGCCGGGAGGGTGGAGTTCACCCCTCCACTTT.

The rearrangement joins TRBV6-5 to TRBJ1-4, with D hard to call. The CDR3 runs 13 residues. Germline CDR1 and CDR2: MNHEY and SVGAGI. V lost 0 bases and J lost 8, with 7 bases in between. This CDR3 reads CASSYSGREKLFF. Written as DNA, the CDR3 is TGTGCCAGCAGTTACTCGGGAAGAGAAAAACTGTTTTTT.

The J gene is TRBJ2-3, the V gene TRBV27; the D is unclear. From germline, CDR1 is MNHEY and CDR2 SMNVEV (reference sequence). This CDR3 region has 14 residues. Trimming left V 5 bases short and J 6 bases short, with 15 bases between. The CDR3 spells CASSRPGPLDTQYF. CDR3 DNA sequence: TGTGCCAGCAGTCGACCCGGACCCTTGGATACGCAGTATTTT.

The genes are TRBV6-5 and TRBJ1-1; D call uncertain. This CDR3 spans 13 amino acids. Trimming removed 2 bases at V and 2 bases at J, with 6 bases between. Germline assignment: CDR1 MNHEY and CDR2 SVGAGI. The CDR3 DNA sequence: TGTGCCAGCAGTTACGGCAGCAACACTGAAGCTTTCTTT. This codes for CASSYGSNTEAFF.

J is TRBJ2-6 and V is TRBV8-2; the DNA was not compared with TRBD1, the D call given in the table. TRBV8-2 counts as a pseudogene. This CDR3 has 17 amino acids. This CDR3 reads CGSPVKITQSRANVLTF. For the CDR3, the DNA is TGTGGCAGCCCCGTCAAGATAACACAAAGTCGGGCCAACGTCCTGACTTTC.